These 27 T cell receptor beta chains share one sample of origin, sequenced in a study of OX40 agonist ivuxolimab in advanced cancers. Assay used: immunoSEQ multiplex PCR; TCRdb lists only in-frame clones, some missing. The sample carries about 53,000 clones, roughly 86% recorded once. Sequences were derived from CD4+ or CD8+ T cells sorted from blood, sampled in a trial of the OX40 agonist ivuxolimab. These receptors came from an adult with an advanced solid tumor such as melanoma, head and neck, liver or kidney cancer.

The chain joins TRBV6-5 to TRBJ1-5; unclear D gene. CDR1 is MNHEY and CDR2 is SVGAGI in the germline V gene. The ends were cut back, 0 bases at V and 0 bases at J, with 6 bases in the middle. The CDR3 has 15 amino acids. Written as DNA, the CDR3 is TGTGCCAGCAGTTACTCGCCAGCTAGCAATCAGCCCCAGCATTTT. This sequence encodes CASSYSPASNQPQHF.

This chain uses TRBV5-1 with TRBJ2-5, with 16 bases matching TRBD2. This CDR3 is built from 15 residues. V was clipped by 3 bases and J by 9 bases; unmatched bases: 5. Germline values: CDR1 SGHRS, CDR2 YFSETQ. The CDR3 region has the DNA TGCGCCAGCAGCTCCGGGACTAGCGGGGGGGATCCCCAGTACTTC. Translation: CASSSGTSGGDPQYF.

Only one count was recorded for this clone. The chain recombines TRBV6-1 with TRBJ2-7; 8 nucleotides line up with TRBD1. The V and J ends lost 8 bases and 3 bases, in that order; junction bases with no gene match: 6. Per the germline V gene, CDR1 is MNHNS and CDR2 is SASEGT. The CDR3 is 13 amino acids. CDR3 coding DNA: TGTGCCAGCGGACAGGGAATTGACTACGAGCAGTACGTC. It encodes CASGQGIDYEQYV.

This clone was counted a few times. The rearrangement uses TRBV9 and TRBJ1-1; 8 bases agree with TRBD1. Germline V lookup: CDR1 SGDLS, CDR2 YYNGEE. The CDR3 loop spans 14 amino acids. After removal of 3 bases from V and 1 base from J, the junction contained 2 bases not matched to a gene. The CDR3 here is CASSAGTGNTEAFF. The DNA for the CDR3 is TGTGCCAGCAGCGCCGGGACAGGGAACACTGAAGCTTTCTTT.

This chain links TRBV6-6 with TRBJ2-7; possibly TRBD2 for D (6 bases). Between the trimmed V and J ends, which lost 8 bases and 3 bases, there was a span of 20 bases. The CDR3 covers 15 residues. Per germline, CDR1 MNHNY and CDR2 SVGAGI (reference sequence). CDR3 protein: CASQKLGTGLYEQYF. CDR3 in DNA: TGTGCCAGCCAAAAGCTCGGGACGGGACTCTACGAGCAGTACTTC.

The CDR3 reads CASSPSQGYEQYF. The CDR3 DNA follows: TGTGCCAGCAGCCCCTCCCAGGGCTACGAGCAGTACTTC. The chain joins TRBV28 to TRBJ2-7; D perhaps matches TRBD1 (5 bases). The germline V gene encodes CDR1 MDHEN and CDR2 SYDVKM. CDR3 size: 13 residues. Between the trimmed V and J ends, which lost 6 bases and 3 bases, there was a span of 12 bases.

The V call is TRBV6-1, the J call TRBJ1-3, with D possibly being TRBD1 (5 bases). V was pared by 8 bases and J by 7 bases, with 9 bases between. The germline V gene encodes CDR1 MNHNS and CDR2 SASEGT. CDR3 size: 11 residues. The CDR3 DNA reads TGTGCCAGCTTGGGGGGGAACACCATATATTTT. Amino acids: CASLGGNTIYF.

The rearrangement links TRBV7-9 to TRBJ2-2, with D possibly TRBD2 on 6 matching bases. V gave up 0 bases and J gave up 3 bases, with 8 bases separating them. The germline V gene encodes CDR1 SEHNR and CDR2 FQNEAQ (reference sequence). This CDR3 region has 15 residues. The CDR3 DNA sequence: TGTGCCAGCAGCTTAGCTAGCGGATACACCGGGGAGCTGTTTTTT. Its translation: CASSLASGYTGELFF.

The gene calls are TRBV28 and TRBJ2-7; no clear D. The CDR3 extends over 13 amino acids. The germline V and J ends were trimmed by 6 bases and 0 bases, with 9 bases remaining between them. Per germline, CDR1 MDHEN and CDR2 SYDVKM. CDR3 region: CASRSHGSYEQYV. DNA for the CDR3: TGTGCCAGCAGGTCCCACGGCTCCTACGAGCAGTACGTC.

This rearrangement joins TRBV7-6 to TRBJ1-3; possible D gene TRBD1, 5 bases. There are 14 residues in the CDR3. V was shortened by 7 bases and J by 4 bases, with 14 bases between the two germline ends. Germline-derived CDR1 and CDR2 are SGHVS and FNYEAQ. CDR3 sequence: CASTGGGAGNTIYF. The CDR3 bases are TGTGCCAGCACCGGGGGAGGGGCCGGAAACACCATATATTTT.

The V and J genes are TRBV11-2 and TRBJ2-7, with 8 bases lining up with TRBD2. The CDR3 is 14 residues long. Trimming cost V 1 base and J 3 bases; bases outside gene matches: 2. Germline values: CDR1 SGHAT, CDR2 FQNNGV. For the CDR3, the DNA is TGTGCCAGCAGCTTAGTCACTAGCGGCTACGAGCAGTACTTC. It specifies CASSLVTSGYEQYF.

The J gene is TRBJ2-3, the V gene TRBV27; 10 positions match TRBD2. CDR3 length: 16 residues. V dropped 4 bases and J dropped 3; count of bases not matched to a gene: 7. Germline loops: CDR1 MNHEY, CDR2 SMNVEV (reference sequence). Written as DNA, the CDR3 is TGTGCCAGCAGTTGGTTTCGAGCGGGGGGGACAGATACGCAGTATTTT. This codes for CASSWFRAGGTDTQYF.

The rearrangement links TRBV25-1 to TRBJ2-1, with 12 nucleotides matching TRBD2. CDR1 and CDR2 from the germline V gene are MGHDK and SYGVNS. The CDR3 runs to 15 residues. J gave up 6 bases and V 8 bases, and 8 bases lay outside the gene matches. The CDR3, as DNA: TGTGCCAGCTCCATACTAGCGGGAGGTCTCAATGAGCAGTTCTTC. It codes for CASSILAGGLNEQFF.

The chain has TRBV15 and TRBJ2-3; no reliable D call. The germline gives CDR1 LNHNV, CDR2 YYDKDF (reference sequence). The V and J ends lost 3 bases and 3 bases respectively, with 7 bases between them. The CDR3 is 13 residues long. Written as DNA, the CDR3 is TGTGCCACCAGCAGTACCTTTACAGATACGCAGTATTTT. Residues: CATSSTFTDTQYF.

V is TRBV9 and J is TRBJ2-1, with D possibly TRBD2 on 7 matching bases. The CDR3 is made up of 16 amino acids. V lost 4 bases to trimming and J lost 7 bases, with 21 bases between them. The germline V gene encodes CDR1 SGDLS and CDR2 YYNGEE. The CDR3 coding sequence is TGTGCCAGCAGCCCTCCCCTGGGGGGGCTAGTTAATGAGCAGTTCTTC. Translated, it gives CASSPPLGGLVNEQFF.

V usage is TRBV19 and J usage is TRBJ1-1; D ambiguous. The CDR3 runs 14 residues. V was cut by 9 bases and J by 6 bases, with 20 bases left in between. Per the germline V gene, CDR1 is LNHDA and CDR2 is SQIVND (reference sequence). Written as DNA, the CDR3 is TGTGCCAGCTATCAAACCCTCCTGACATCTGAAGCTTTCTTT. Amino acids: CASYQTLLTSEAFF.

The chain has TRBV7-6 and TRBJ1-3, with D possibly being TRBD1 (6 bases). CDR3 length: 15 residues. Germline V gene lookup returns CDR1 SGHVS and CDR2 FNYEAQ. The ends were cut back, 4 bases at V and 0 bases at J, with 10 bases in the middle. Here the CDR3 reads CASSSQGYSGNTIYF. In nucleotides, the CDR3 is TGTGCCAGCAGCTCACAGGGCTACTCTGGAAACACCATATATTTT.

This rearrangement joins TRBV29-1 to TRBJ2-3; 8 nucleotides agree with TRBD1. CDR1 and CDR2 from the germline V gene are SQVTM and ANQGSEA. Trimming took 7 bases from V and 4 from J; bases not matched to a gene: 7. This CDR3 has 13 amino acids. CDR3 nucleotide sequence: TGCAGCGCCCAGGGGGCGGGACCAGATACGCAGTATTTT. Encoded protein: CSAQGAGPDTQYF.

The chain carries TRBV4-1 and TRBJ1-1; possibly TRBD1 for D (5 bases). The V and J ends lost 2 bases and 1 base respectively, with 20 bases between them. The CDR3 sequence is 18 residues long. The V gene's germline CDR1 is MGHRA and CDR2 YSYEKL. CDR3 residues: CASSQSSGHSLGNTEAFF. The CDR3 DNA is TGCGCCAGCAGCCAATCCTCCGGACACTCTCTGGGGAACACTGAAGCTTTCTTT.

The chain recombines TRBV6-4 with TRBJ2-2; weak D call: TRBD2 (5 bases). Trimming pared 0 bases from V and 7 bases from J, leaving 9 bases between. The CDR3 covers 14 residues. Germline V CDR1 and CDR2: MRHNA, SNTAGT. The CDR3 nucleotides read TGTGCCAGCAGTGACTCGATTCGGGGCGGGGAGCTGTTTTTT. It codes for CASSDSIRGGELFF.

This clone was detected only once. The sample has other DNA sequences that encode this CDR3 too. This chain connects TRBV11-2 to TRBJ2-7; D might be TRBD1 (5 bases). This CDR3 comprises 13 residues. The V gene's germline CDR1 is SGHAT and CDR2 FQNNGV. V was trimmed by 1 base and J by 2 bases, leaving 6 bases between them. CDR3 bases: TGTGCCAGCAGCTTAGGACAGACCTACGAGCAGTACTTC. It yields the protein CASSLGQTYEQYF.

The chain joins TRBV15 to TRBJ1-5; D remains ambiguous. Germline V gives CDR1 LNHNV, CDR2 YYDKDF (reference sequence). The CDR3 is 15 residues long. Trimming left V 0 bases short and J 4 bases short, with 10 bases between. CDR3 bases: TGTGCCACCAGCAGAGATCGGGGTTTAAATCAGCCCCAGCATTTT. It is translated as CATSRDRGLNQPQHF.

The chain has TRBV19 and TRBJ1-5, with a weak D call TRBD1 (6 bases). The CDR3 loop spans 14 amino acids. The V gene's germline CDR1 is LNHDA and CDR2 SQIVND (reference sequence). V shed 1 base and J shed 7 bases, with 11 bases lying between them. The DNA of the CDR3 is TGTGCCAGTAGTATAGGGACAGTTTGGCAGCCCCAGCATTTT. It yields the protein CASSIGTVWQPQHF.

The V call is TRBV7-8, the J call TRBJ2-7, with 10 bases matching TRBD2. This CDR3 region has 14 residues. Germline CDR1 and CDR2: SGHVS and FQNEAQ. V trimming: 5 bases; J trimming: 5 bases; junction bases outside the gene matches: 6. This CDR3 is CASSLVTSGNEQYF. CDR3 nucleotides: TGTGCCAGCAGCCTAGTTACTAGCGGGAACGAGCAGTACTTC.

The chain has TRBV29-1 and TRBJ2-3, with TRBD2 identical over 10 bases. Trimming removed 0 bases from V and 4 bases from J; junction bases left unmatched: 7. The length of the CDR3 is 16 residues. Germline V gene lookup returns CDR1 SQVTM and CDR2 ANQGSEA. In DNA form, the CDR3 reads TGCAGCGTTGAAGATCTTGCTAGCGGGAGCGCAGATACGCAGTATTTT. Its protein product is CSVEDLASGSADTQYF.

V gene TRBV11-2 combines with J gene TRBJ1-5; the match to TRBD1 covers 7 bases. The CDR3 consists of 15 residues. J gave up 3 bases and V 3 bases, and 5 bases lay outside the gene matches. CDR1 is SGHAT and CDR2 is FQNNGV in the germline V gene. The CDR3 spells CASSFGTEPNQPQHF. For the CDR3, the DNA is TGTGCCAGCAGCTTTGGGACAGAACCCAATCAGCCCCAGCATTTT.

V and J are TRBV30 and TRBJ2-1; maybe TRBD1 (5 bases). Germline V gene lookup returns CDR1 GTSNPN and CDR2 SVGIG (reference sequence). Trimming took off 7 bases at V and 3 bases at J, with 10 bases between the two ends. This CDR3 spans 12 amino acids. CDR3: CASDRIYNEQFF. The CDR3 nucleotides are TGTGCCTCTGACAGAATCTACAATGAGCAGTTCTTC.